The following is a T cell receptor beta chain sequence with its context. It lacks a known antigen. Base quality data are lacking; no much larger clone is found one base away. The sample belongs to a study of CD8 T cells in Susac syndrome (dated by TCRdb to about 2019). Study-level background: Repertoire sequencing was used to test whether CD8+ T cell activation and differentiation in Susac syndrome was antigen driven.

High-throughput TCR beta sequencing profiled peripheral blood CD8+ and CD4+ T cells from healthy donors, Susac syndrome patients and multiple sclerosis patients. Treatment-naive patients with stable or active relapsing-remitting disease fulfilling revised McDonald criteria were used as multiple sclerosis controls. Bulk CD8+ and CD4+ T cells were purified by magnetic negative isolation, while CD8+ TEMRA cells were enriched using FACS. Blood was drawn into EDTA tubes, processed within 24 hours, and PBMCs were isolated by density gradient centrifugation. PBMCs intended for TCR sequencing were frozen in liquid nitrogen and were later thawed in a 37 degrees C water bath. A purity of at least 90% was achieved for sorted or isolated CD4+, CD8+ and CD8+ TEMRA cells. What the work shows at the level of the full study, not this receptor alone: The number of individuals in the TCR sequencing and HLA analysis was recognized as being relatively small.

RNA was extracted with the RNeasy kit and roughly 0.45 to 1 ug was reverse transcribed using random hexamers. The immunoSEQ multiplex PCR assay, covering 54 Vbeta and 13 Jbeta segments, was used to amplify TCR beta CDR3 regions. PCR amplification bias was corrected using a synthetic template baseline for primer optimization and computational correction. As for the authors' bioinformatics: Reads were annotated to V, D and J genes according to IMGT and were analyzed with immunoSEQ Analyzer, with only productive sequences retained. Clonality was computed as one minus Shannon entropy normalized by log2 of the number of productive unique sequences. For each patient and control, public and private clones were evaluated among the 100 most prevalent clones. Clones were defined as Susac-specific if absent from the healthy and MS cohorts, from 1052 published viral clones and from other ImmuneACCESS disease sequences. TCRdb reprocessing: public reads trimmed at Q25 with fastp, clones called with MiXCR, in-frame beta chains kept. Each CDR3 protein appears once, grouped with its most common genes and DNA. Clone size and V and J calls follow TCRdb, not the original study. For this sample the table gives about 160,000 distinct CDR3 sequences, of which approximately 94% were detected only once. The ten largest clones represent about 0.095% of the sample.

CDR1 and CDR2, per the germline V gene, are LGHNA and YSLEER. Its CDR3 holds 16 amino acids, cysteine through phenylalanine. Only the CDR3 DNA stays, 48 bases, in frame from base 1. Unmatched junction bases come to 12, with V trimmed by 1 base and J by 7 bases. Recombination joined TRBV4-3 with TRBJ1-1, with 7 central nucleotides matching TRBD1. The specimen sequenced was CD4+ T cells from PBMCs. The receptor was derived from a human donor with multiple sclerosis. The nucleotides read TGCGCCAGCAGCCAAGCTTCAGGGACAGTATTTGGTGAAGCTTTCTTT. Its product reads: CASSQASGTVFGEAFF.